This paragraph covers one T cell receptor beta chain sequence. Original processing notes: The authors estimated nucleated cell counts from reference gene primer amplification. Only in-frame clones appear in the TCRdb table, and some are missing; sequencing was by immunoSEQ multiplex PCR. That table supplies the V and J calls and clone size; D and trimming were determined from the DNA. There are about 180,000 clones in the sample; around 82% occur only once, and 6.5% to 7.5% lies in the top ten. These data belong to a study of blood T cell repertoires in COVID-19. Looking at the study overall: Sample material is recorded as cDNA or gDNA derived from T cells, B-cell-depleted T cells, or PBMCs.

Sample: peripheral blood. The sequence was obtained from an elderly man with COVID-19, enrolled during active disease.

The CDR3 here is CASNLQGPSGNTIYF. The DNA for the CDR3 is TGTGCCAGCAACCTACAGGGACCCTCTGGAAACACCATATATTTT. The chain recombines TRBV28 with TRBJ1-3, with D possibly TRBD1 on 6 matching bases. Trimming removed 7 bases from V and 0 bases from J, with 13 bases in between. There are 15 residues in the CDR3. Germline values: CDR1 MDHEN, CDR2 SYDVKM.